This paragraph covers one T cell receptor (beta chain) sequence. Its antigen is not known. The sample originates from a study of cytomegalovirus exposure and HLA in healthy donors. The overall study: The approximately 680 first-cohort repertoires and the roughly 120 validation repertoires shared the same platform, a later analysis reported.

The CDR3 is 15 residues long. Germline CDR1 reads SGHRS; CDR2 reads YFSETQ. The V gene lost 2 bases and the J gene lost 0 bases, with 8 bases spanning the gap. Study-wide findings and caveats: According to the study, 150 to 200 TCR beta chains were cytomegalovirus-associated.

Data came from immunoSEQ multiplex PCR; TCRdb stores just in-frame clones and leaves some out. The table records tens of thousands of clones, 94% of them present only once. Sample: PBMCs. This TCR derives from a woman under 30 in good health and CMV-seropositive. The chain combines TRBV5-1 with TRBJ1-4; D ambiguous. CDR3 residues: CASSFSLPTNEKLFF. DNA for the CDR3: TGCGCCAGCAGCTTTAGTTTACCAACTAATGAAAAACTGTTTTTT.